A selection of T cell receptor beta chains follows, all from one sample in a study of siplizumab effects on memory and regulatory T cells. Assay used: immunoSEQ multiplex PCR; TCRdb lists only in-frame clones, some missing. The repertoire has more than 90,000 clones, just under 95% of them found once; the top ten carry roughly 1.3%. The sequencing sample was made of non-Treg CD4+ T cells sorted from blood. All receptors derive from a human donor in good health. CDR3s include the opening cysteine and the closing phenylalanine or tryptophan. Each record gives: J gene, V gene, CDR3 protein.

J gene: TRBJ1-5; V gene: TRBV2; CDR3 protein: CASSQQGNQPQHF
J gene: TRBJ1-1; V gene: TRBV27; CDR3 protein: CASSSRPTGANEAFF
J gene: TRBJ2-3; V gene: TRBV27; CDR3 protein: CASRPSGDTQYF
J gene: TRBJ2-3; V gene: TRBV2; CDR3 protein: CAIRPGSHTDTQYF
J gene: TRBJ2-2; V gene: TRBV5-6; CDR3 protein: CASSLWGRDTGELFF
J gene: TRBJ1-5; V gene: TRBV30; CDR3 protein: CAWRGRTAPNQPQHF
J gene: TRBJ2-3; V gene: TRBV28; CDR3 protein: CASSLPGSGQDTQYF
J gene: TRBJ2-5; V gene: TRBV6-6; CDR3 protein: CASSYSGLGTQYF
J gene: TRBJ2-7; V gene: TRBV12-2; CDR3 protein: CASRLGTSGRASYEQYF
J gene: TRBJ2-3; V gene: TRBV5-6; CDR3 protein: CASSPSGRDTDTQYF
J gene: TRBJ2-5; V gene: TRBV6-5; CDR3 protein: CASSYSRGGETQYF
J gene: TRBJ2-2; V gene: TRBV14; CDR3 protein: CASSQVLYPHRTQNTGELFF
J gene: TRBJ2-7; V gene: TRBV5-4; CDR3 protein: CASSLRTPGKEQYF
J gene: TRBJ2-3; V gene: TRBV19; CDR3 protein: CASSALAASTDTQYF